The 4 T cell receptor beta chains listed next were all sequenced from one sample in a study of OX40 agonist ivuxolimab in advanced cancers. Assay used: immunoSEQ multiplex PCR; TCRdb lists only in-frame clones, some missing. The table records about 49,000 clones, around 79% of them present only once. The sample consisted of CD4+ or CD8+ T cells sorted from blood, taken in a trial of the OX40 agonist ivuxolimab. Every receptor here comes from an adult with an advanced solid tumor such as melanoma, head and neck, liver or kidney cancer.

The sample holds a few counts of this clone. The V gene is TRBV5-1, the J gene TRBJ2-2; TRBD1 or TRBD2 may be the D gene (5 bases each). Germline V gene data show CDR1 as SGHRS and CDR2 as YFSETQ. The CDR3 consists of 15 residues. With 4 bases removed from V and 0 bases from J, the gap between germline ends came to 10 bases. CDR3 loop: CASSGDGTNTGELFF. DNA for the CDR3: TGCGCCAGCAGCGGGGACGGCACGAACACCGGGGAGCTGTTTTTT.

V gene TRBV19 combines with J gene TRBJ2-6; D remains ambiguous. V was pared by 5 bases and J by 0 bases, with 8 bases between. Looked up from germline, CDR1 is LNHDA and CDR2 is SQIVND (reference sequence). This CDR3 has 15 residues. The CDR3 protein is CASSSGLSGANVLTF. The CDR3 region has the DNA TGTGCCAGTAGTTCGGGCCTCTCTGGGGCCAACGTCCTGACTTTC.

The chain couples TRBV19 to TRBJ2-7; D is unclear. V was cut by 3 bases and J by 2 bases, with 11 bases left in between. CDR3 length: 14 amino acids. CDR1 LNHDA and CDR2 SQIVND come from the germline V gene (reference sequence). CDR3 sequence: CASSIQQGPYEQYF. The CDR3 bases are TGTGCCAGTAGTATCCAACAAGGGCCCTACGAGCAGTACTTC.

By frequency in the sample, this clone is medium-sized. V gene TRBV29-1 combines with J gene TRBJ2-1; the match to TRBD2 covers 8 bases. Trimming at V came to 7 bases and at J to 7 bases, leaving 6 bases not matched to a gene. CDR1 and CDR2 from the germline V gene are SQVTM and ANQGSEA. The CDR3 is made up of 12 amino acids. DNA of the CDR3: TGCAGCGACGGGGGGGGAGGAAATGAGCAGTTCTTC. It translates to CSDGGGGNEQFF.